This T cell receptor (beta chain) was profiled in a study of cytomegalovirus exposure and HLA in healthy donors. PCR amplification relied on 60 Vbeta primers (plus 13 Jbeta primers). Libraries were prepared by immunoSEQ multiplex PCR; TCRdb keeps only in-frame clonotypes and omits some of them. The profile shows approximately 150,000 clones, 77% of them singletons. Germline V gives CDR1 MNHNY, CDR2 SVGAGI (reference sequence). The CDR3 spans 14 residues. Trimming at V came to 3 bases and at J to 13 bases, leaving 10 bases not matched to a gene. This clone has a handful of counts. The sequence came from a woman aged 40 to 50 in good health and CMV-seropositive. Source material: PBMCs. V and J are TRBV6-6 and TRBJ2-5, with 11 nucleotides matching TRBD2. CDR3 nucleotides: TGTGCCAGCAGTTATCAGACTAGCGGGGCCCCGTGGTACTTC. This sequence encodes CASSYQTSGAPWYF.